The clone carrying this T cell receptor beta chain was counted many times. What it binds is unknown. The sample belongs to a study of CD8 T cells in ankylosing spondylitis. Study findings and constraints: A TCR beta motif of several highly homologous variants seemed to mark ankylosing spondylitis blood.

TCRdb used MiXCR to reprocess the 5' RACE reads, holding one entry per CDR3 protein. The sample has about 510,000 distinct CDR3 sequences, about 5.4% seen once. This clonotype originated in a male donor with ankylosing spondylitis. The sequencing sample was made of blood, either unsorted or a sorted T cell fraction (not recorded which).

DNA for the CDR3: TGTGCCAGCAGCCCCCAGCAGGGGATGGGCAATGAGCAGTTCTTC. This codes for CASSPQQGMGNEQFF. The rearrangement uses TRBV7-6 and TRBJ2-1, with D maybe TRBD1 (6 bases). CDR3 length equals 15 residues. Per the germline V gene, CDR1 is SGHVS and CDR2 is FNYEAQ. Trimming removed 5 bases at V and 6 bases at J, with 17 bases between.